This T cell receptor beta chain was identified in a study of cytomegalovirus exposure and HLA in healthy donors. The PCR was carried out with 60 Vbeta primers and 13 Jbeta primers. Assay: immunoSEQ multiplex PCR; the TCRdb copy retains only in-frame clones and omits some. In the table there are fewer than 250,000 clones, 65% to 85% of which are singletons. The CDR3 has 19 amino acids. V trimming: 3 bases; J trimming: 1 base; junction bases outside the gene matches: 15. Germline V CDR1 and CDR2: SEHNR, FQNEAQ (reference sequence). Specimen: PBMCs. The receptor's source is a young woman in good health and CMV-seronegative. V gene TRBV7-9 combines with J gene TRBJ1-1; 9 positions match TRBD1. The CDR3 region is CASSLGTGLVGFRNTEAFF. The CDR3 bases are TGTGCCAGCAGCTTGGGGACAGGGTTGGTTGGGTTCAGGAACACTGAAGCTTTCTTT.